These 29 T cell receptor beta chains originate from one sample sequenced in a study of blood T cell repertoires in COVID-19. Produced via immunoSEQ multiplex PCR; TCRdb's table is partial and in-frame only. This repertoire shows about 240,000 clones, approximately 86% found once; its top ten account for 2.5% to 3.5%. Material for sequencing was PBMCs or T cells enriched from blood (not recorded which). These receptors all stem from a woman aged 40 to 55 with acute COVID-19.

This chain links TRBV7-8 with TRBJ1-1; D gene uncertain. CDR1 and CDR2 from the germline V gene are SGHVS and FQNEAQ. Trimming took off 5 bases at V and 4 bases at J, with 14 bases between the two ends. The CDR3 spans 14 residues. The CDR3 here is CASSITLAGTEAFF. The CDR3 DNA reads TGTGCCAGCAGCATAACCCTTGCAGGCACTGAAGCTTTCTTT.

V gene TRBV2 combines with J gene TRBJ2-1; 9 positions agree with TRBD1. Trimming cost V 8 bases and J 7 bases; bases outside gene matches: 9. The CDR3 has 14 residues. Germline values: CDR1 SNHLY, CDR2 FYNNEI. Here the CDR3 reads CASWSRDRENEQFF. In DNA, the CDR3 is TGTGCCAGCTGGAGCCGGGACAGGGAGAATGAGCAGTTCTTC.

The chain is built from TRBV6-6 and TRBJ1-6; TRBD1 aligns across 12 bases. The germline V gene has CDR1 MNHNY and CDR2 SVGAGI (reference sequence). The CDR3 contains 15 residues. Trimming took 0 bases from V and 10 from J; bases not matched to a gene: 1. CDR3: CASSYSGTGGSPLHF. CDR3 bases: TGTGCCAGCAGTTACTCAGGGACAGGGGGCTCACCCCTCCACTTT.

The CDR3 is CATSDTGNNYGYTF. For the CDR3, the DNA is TGTGCCACCAGTGATACGGGAAATAACTATGGCTACACCTTC. The chain joins TRBV24-1 to TRBJ1-2; no reliable D call. CDR1 is KGHDR and CDR2 is SFDVKD in the germline V gene. Deletions cut 3 bases from V and 1 base from J, with 8 bases between. CDR3 size: 14 residues.

The V gene is TRBV28, the J gene TRBJ1-5; tentatively, D is TRBD1 (5 bases). CDR3 length: 13 amino acids. CDR1 MDHEN and CDR2 SYDVKM come from the germline V gene. The CDR3 DNA reads TGTGGCCTAGGTCCAGGGTTGCGTCAGCCCCAGCATTTT. Amino acid sequence: CGLGPGLRQPQHF.

The genes are TRBV6-5 and TRBJ1-6; D is uncertain. Trimming cost V 0 bases and J 7 bases, with 10 bases left between them. The CDR3 extends over 15 amino acids. Germline CDR1 and CDR2: MNHEY and SVGAGI. The CDR3 sequence is CASSYSEVWNSPLHF. The CDR3 DNA reads TGTGCCAGCAGTTACTCAGAGGTTTGGAATTCACCCCTCCACTTT.

CDR3 nucleotides: TGTGCCAGCAGTTTCGGGACAGGGTTGAACACTGAAGCTTTCTTT. Protein product: CASSFGTGLNTEAFF. This chain links TRBV27 with TRBJ1-1, with 9 bases lining up with TRBD1. Trimming removed 3 bases from V and 0 bases from J; junction bases left unmatched: 2. Germline V CDR1 and CDR2: MNHEY, SMNVEV (reference sequence). The CDR3 spans 15 residues.

This chain joins TRBV7-9 and TRBJ1-2, with no clear D. V lost 5 bases and J 5 bases, leaving 12 bases between the germline ends. This CDR3 is built from 13 residues. Germline CDR1 SEHNR, CDR2 FQNEAQ (reference sequence). This chain's CDR3 is CASSLSFGYGYTF. CDR3 sequence (DNA): TGTGCCAGCAGCCTTTCCTTCGGGTATGGCTACACCTTC.

The gene calls are TRBV14 and TRBJ2-5; D is perhaps TRBD1 (6 bases). The CDR3 has 16 amino acids. The V gene's germline CDR1 is SGHDN and CDR2 FVKESK. V was clipped by 1 base and J by 5 bases, with 17 bases between them. CDR3 coding DNA: TGTGCCAGCAGCCAAGTGGTGGGACACCGACGGGAGACCCAGTACTTC. This gives the protein CASSQVVGHRRETQYF. The variable domain in full, with the rest retrieved from reference TRBV14 and TRBJ2-5, is EAGVTQFPSHSVIEKGQTVTLRCDPISGHDNLYWYRRVMGKEIKFLLHFVKESKQDESGMPNNRFLAERTGGTYSTLKVQPAELEDSGVYFCASSQVVGHRRETQYFGPGTRLLVL.

This chain connects TRBV7-9 to TRBJ2-1; D is possibly TRBD2 (5 bases). This CDR3 has 16 amino acids. V dropped 6 bases and J dropped 0 bases, with 15 bases sitting between them. Germline loops: CDR1 SEHNR, CDR2 FQNEAQ (reference sequence). The CDR3 DNA reads TGTGCCAGCAGGTCCCGGGAACCGAGCTCCTACAATGAGCAGTTCTTC. Translating gives CASRSREPSSYNEQFF.

The chain uses TRBV19 and TRBJ2-7; TRBD1 matches at 8 bases. Germline V gene sequence: CDR1 LNHDA, CDR2 SQIVND (reference sequence). The J segment lost 7 bases and the V segment lost 6 bases, leaving 11 bases of the junction unmatched. The CDR3 loop spans 14 amino acids. In DNA form, the CDR3 reads TGTGCCAGTAGCCAGGGCAGGGGGCGCGGGGAGCAGTACTTC. Translation gives CASSQGRGRGEQYF.

The V and J genes are TRBV6-6 and TRBJ2-7; TRBD1 might be the D (5 bases). Trimming left V 2 bases short and J 5 bases short, with 13 bases between. Germline V gives CDR1 MNHNY, CDR2 SVGAGI (reference sequence). The CDR3 totals 14 residues. DNA of the CDR3: TGTGCCAGCAGTTACACACAGGATCAGGACGAGCAGTACTTC. Protein: CASSYTQDQDEQYF.

The rearrangement joins TRBV19 to TRBJ2-7; D is perhaps TRBD2 (6 bases). The V gene's germline CDR1 is LNHDA and CDR2 SQIVND (reference sequence). V lost 5 bases and J lost 5, with 13 bases in between. The CDR3 contains 13 residues. The CDR3, as DNA: TGTGCCAGTAGTTTCGGGAGAGTCGACGAGCAGTACTTC. This encodes CASSFGRVDEQYF. Using reference TRBV19 and TRBJ2-7 for the parts outside the CDR3, the full variable domain is DGGITQSPKYLFRKEGQNVTLSCEQNLNHDAMYWYRQDPGQGLRLIYYSQIVNDFQKGDIAEGYSVSREKKESFPLTVTSAQKNPTAFYLCASSFGRVDEQYFGPGTRLTVT.

The genes are TRBV5-4 and TRBJ2-3; TRBD2 matches 9 bases. In germline, CDR1 is SGHNT, CDR2 YYREEE (reference sequence). V was clipped by 3 bases and J by 0 bases; unmatched bases: 8. This CDR3 region has 17 residues. Here the CDR3 DNA reads TGTGCCAGCAGCTATCATAGCGGGAGACCAAGCACAGATACGCAGTATTTT. As protein: CASSYHSGRPSTDTQYF.

V is TRBV19 and J is TRBJ2-7, with 8 bases fitting TRBD2. With V trimmed by 9 bases and J by 0 bases, 10 bases remained unmatched. Germline V lookup: CDR1 LNHDA, CDR2 SQIVND (reference sequence). The CDR3 loop spans 15 amino acids. CDR3 nucleotides: TGTGCCAGCCGCCGGACTAGCAGAAGCTCCTACGAGCAGTACTTC. This sequence encodes CASRRTSRSSYEQYF.

This clone was found once. The chain recombines TRBV27 with TRBJ1-2; D unresolved. Per the germline V gene, CDR1 is MNHEY and CDR2 is SMNVEV (reference sequence). V lost 3 bases, J lost 6 bases, and 17 bases lay in between. The CDR3 extends over 15 amino acids. The CDR3 protein is CASSFSAGAGDGYTF. CDR3 sequence (DNA): TGTGCCAGCAGTTTCTCGGCGGGCGCGGGCGATGGCTACACCTTC.

This clone has only one observation. The chain links TRBV2 to TRBJ2-2; weak D call: TRBD1 (6 bases). This CDR3 has 15 residues. CDR1 is SNHLY, CDR2 FYNNEI, per germline. The germline V and J ends were trimmed by 5 bases and 1 base, with 11 bases remaining between them. The DNA for the CDR3 is TGTGCCAGCAGTTGGGACACCTTGAACACCGGGGAGCTGTTTTTT. This codes for CASSWDTLNTGELFF. The full variable domain, its missing parts supplied by reference TRBV2 and TRBJ2-2, is EPEVTQTPSHQVTQMGQEVILRCVPISNHLYFYWYRQILGQKVEFLVSFYNNEISEKSEIFDDQFSVERPDGSNFTLKIRSTKLEDSAMYFCASSWDTLNTGELFFGEGSRLTVL.

This chain links TRBV3-1 (or the pseudogene TRBV3-2) with TRBJ1-1, with D possibly matching TRBD1 (5 bases). This CDR3 comprises 13 residues. CDR1 and CDR2 (germline): LGHDT, YNNKEL (reference sequence). Trimming removed 7 bases at V and 5 bases at J, with 14 bases between. The CDR3 loop is CASINGGSTEAFF. The CDR3 DNA reads TGTGCCAGCATTAATGGGGGGAGTACTGAAGCTTTCTTT.

The chain recombines TRBV9 with TRBJ2-1, with D possibly TRBD2 on 5 matching bases. The CDR3 contains 12 residues. Germline V gives CDR1 SGDLS, CDR2 YYNGEE. V lost 0 bases and J 8 bases, leaving 6 bases between the germline ends. The CDR3 spells CASSVAGYEQFF. CDR3 sequence (DNA): TGTGCCAGCAGCGTAGCGGGATATGAGCAGTTCTTC.

The chain joins TRBV15 to TRBJ2-7, with D possibly matching TRBD1 (5 bases). CDR1 and CDR2 from the germline V gene are LNHNV and YYDKDF (reference sequence). Trimming pared 3 bases from V and 4 bases from J, leaving 10 bases between. This CDR3 has 13 residues. The CDR3 loop is CATSRQQGYEQYF. CDR3 DNA sequence: TGTGCCACCAGCAGGCAGCAGGGTTACGAGCAGTACTTC. Together with reference TRBV15 and TRBJ2-7, the CDR3 gives the full variable domain: DAMVIQNPRYQVTQFGKPVTLSCSQTLNHNVMYWYQQKSSQAPKLLFHYYDKDFNNEADTPDNFQSRRPNTSFCFLDIRSPGLGDTAMYLCATSRQQGYEQYFGPGTRLTVT.

The rearrangement joins TRBV13 to TRBJ1-4; 11 bases map to TRBD1. The CDR3 covers 15 residues. V gave up 5 bases and J gave up 7 bases; unmatched junction bases: 6. CDR1 and CDR2 (germline): PRHDT, FYEKMQ (reference sequence). The CDR3 protein is CASSPQGTGGEKLFF. CDR3 nucleotides: TGTGCCAGCAGCCCACAAGGGACAGGGGGTGAAAAACTGTTTTTT.

V is TRBV15 and J is TRBJ2-1; no firm D call. Deletions cut 3 bases from V and 5 bases from J, with 5 bases between. The CDR3 totals 12 residues. Germline assignment: CDR1 LNHNV and CDR2 YYDKDF (reference sequence). The CDR3 protein is CATSSPDNEQFF. The CDR3 coding sequence is TGTGCCACCAGCAGCCCAGACAATGAGCAGTTCTTC.

V gene TRBV29-1 combines with J gene TRBJ1-2; 7 bases line up with TRBD1. CDR1 is SQVTM, CDR2 ANQGSEA, per germline. V dropped 3 bases and J dropped 3; count of bases not matched to a gene: 19. The CDR3 length is 18 residues. For the CDR3, the DNA is TGCAGCGTTGACGTTGCTGTCCCGAACAGGGGAGGCGACTATGGCTACACCTTC. It yields the protein CSVDVAVPNRGGDYGYTF.

This clone appeared once. The gene calls are TRBV19 and TRBJ1-2, with D possibly matching TRBD1 (6 bases). This CDR3 has 12 amino acids. Germline V gene data show CDR1 as LNHDA and CDR2 as SQIVND (reference sequence). V lost 5 bases to trimming and J lost 6 bases, with 10 bases between them. Here the CDR3 DNA reads TGTGCCAGTAGTGAACAGGGACATGGCTACACCTTC. Protein: CASSEQGHGYTF.

The chain has TRBV19 and TRBJ2-1; tentative D call: TRBD2 (5 bases). The CDR3 is made up of 15 amino acids. Deletions cut 3 bases from V and 0 bases from J, with 9 bases between. Germline lookup yields CDR1 LNHDA and CDR2 SQIVND (reference sequence). CDR3 sequence: CASSMSGGSYNEQFF. The CDR3 DNA is TGTGCCAGTAGTATGAGCGGAGGCTCCTACAATGAGCAGTTCTTC. Drawing the rest from reference TRBV19 and TRBJ2-1, the complete variable domain is DGGITQSPKYLFRKEGQNVTLSCEQNLNHDAMYWYRQDPGQGLRLIYYSQIVNDFQKGDIAEGYSVSREKKESFPLTVTSAQKNPTAFYLCASSMSGGSYNEQFFGPGTRLTVL.

In its sample, this clone was seen once. V gene TRBV5-1 combines with J gene TRBJ1-3; tentative D call: TRBD1 (6 bases). CDR1 SGHRS and CDR2 YFSETQ come from the germline V gene. This CDR3 is built from 17 residues. Trimming removed 1 base from V and 1 base from J, with 15 bases in between. In DNA form, the CDR3 reads TGCGCCAGCAGCTTGCAGTCGGGGGGGCGATCTGGAAACACCATATATTTT. Protein product: CASSLQSGGRSGNTIYF. The full variable domain, in which reference TRBV5-1 and TRBJ1-3 provide the parts outside the CDR3, is KAGVTQTPRYLIKTRGQQVTLSCSPISGHRSVSWYQQTPGQGLQFLFEYFSETQRNKGNFPGRFSGRQFSNSRSEMNVSTLELGDSALYLCASSLQSGGRSGNTIYFGEGSWLTVV.

This chain uses TRBV13 with TRBJ1-2; TRBD1 aligns across 9 bases. The CDR3 sequence is 15 residues long. Trimming removed 4 bases from V and 2 bases from J; junction bases left unmatched: 5. Germline V gives CDR1 PRHDT, CDR2 FYEKMQ (reference sequence). The CDR3 loop reads CASSSVQGANYGYTF. In DNA, the CDR3 is TGTGCCAGCAGCTCAGTACAGGGGGCAAACTATGGCTACACCTTC. Full variable domain (outside the CDR3, taken from reference TRBV13 and TRBJ1-2): AAGVIQSPRHLIKEKRETATLKCYPIPRHDTVYWYQQGPGQDPQFLISFYEKMQSDKGSIPDRFSAQQFSDYHSELNMSSLELGDSALYFCASSSVQGANYGYTFGSGTRLTVV.

The V call is TRBV7-8, the J call TRBJ2-2; TRBD1 matches 9 bases. The J segment lost 7 bases and the V segment lost 4 bases, leaving 16 bases of the junction unmatched. This CDR3 region has 18 residues. Germline lookup yields CDR1 SGHVS and CDR2 FQNEAQ. CDR3 nucleotides: TGTGCCAGCAGCTCTTGGAAGCCGGGACAGGGCTTCGTCGGGGAGCTGTTTTTT. This encodes CASSSWKPGQGFVGELFF.

The table lists this clone with a few counts. The rearrangement uses TRBV30 and TRBJ2-7; D perhaps matches TRBD2 (6 bases). CDR1 and CDR2 (germline): GTSNPN, SVGIG (reference sequence). V lost 0 bases and J lost 0, with 12 bases in between. There are 15 residues in the CDR3. CDR3 nucleotide sequence: TGTGCCTGGAGTGTACGCGGGACCTACTCCTACGAGCAGTACTTC. It translates to CAWSVRGTYSYEQYF.